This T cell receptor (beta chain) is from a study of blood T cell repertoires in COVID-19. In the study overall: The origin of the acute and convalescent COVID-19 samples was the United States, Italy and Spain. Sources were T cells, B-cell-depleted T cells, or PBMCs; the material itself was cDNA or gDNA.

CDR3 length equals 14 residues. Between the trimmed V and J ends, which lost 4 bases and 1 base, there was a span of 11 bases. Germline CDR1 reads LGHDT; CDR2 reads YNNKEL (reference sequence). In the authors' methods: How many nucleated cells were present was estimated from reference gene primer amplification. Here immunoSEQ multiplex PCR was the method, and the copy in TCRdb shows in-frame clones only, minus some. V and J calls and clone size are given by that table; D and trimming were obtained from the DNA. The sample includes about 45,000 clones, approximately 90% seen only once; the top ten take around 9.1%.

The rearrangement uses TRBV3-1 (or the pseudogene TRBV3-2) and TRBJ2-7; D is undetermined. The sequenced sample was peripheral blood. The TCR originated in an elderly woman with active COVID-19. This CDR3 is CASSPPGPSYEQYF. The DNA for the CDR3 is TGTGCCAGCAGCCCCCCGGGTCCTTCCTACGAGCAGTACTTC.